The rows below give T cell receptor beta chains drawn from one sample of a study of blood T cell repertoires in COVID-19. Measured with immunoSEQ multiplex PCR; TCRdb has only the in-frame clones, and not every one. The sample has 20,000 to 25,000 clones; around 75% are singletons. The sequenced material came from peripheral blood. These receptors all come from a woman aged 80 or over with acute or convalescent COVID-19. Each CDR3 is given with its conserved first and last residue. The order of the fields is V gene, CDR3 protein.

TRBV7-9 CASSEGVRDEQYF
TRBV4-1 CASSQGPGTGVRDTQYF
TRBV14 CASSLISGRGADTQYF
TRBV7-9 CASSSATGSEQFF
TRBV19 CASSIQGTGRGGTFF
TRBV7-3 CASSPAGGTEAFF
TRBV7-2 CASSLERARGNTIYF
TRBV6-5 CATKAGQSNTEAFF
TRBV6-6 CASREPSGGSYNEQFF
TRBV7-7 CASSPDRGSGNTIYF
TRBV6-5 CASGRTGDSNQPQHF
TRBV6-5 CASLGSRGGTEAFF
TRBV9 CASSVGTPFGGYTF
TRBV5-1 CASSDGDTSTDTQYF
TRBV2 CANTLDRNTEAFF
TRBV2 CASSYVQGGTGELFF
TRBV11-3 CASGGGNGNTIYF
TRBV5-4 CASRKDLAGEQETQYF
TRBV28 CASSSPGLAGSSYEQYF
TRBV11-3 CASSLFQGGTGELFF
TRBV30 CAWSNGAGYTF
TRBV19 CASSAPGSPALSEGYTF
TRBV9 CASSIEGAGYEQYF
TRBV2 CASGRDTDEKLFF
TRBV9 CASSRGSRGQLSGNTIYF
TRBV10-3 CASGAGNSPLHF
TRBV5-5 CASSLAGGYGYTF
TRBV30 CAWSGEGGGYTF
TRBV7-8 CASSQLSGTSGRGVEQYF
TRBV5-4 CASSISGGSGYGYTF
TRBV27 CASSRTVLNEKLFF
TRBV29-1 CSAQPGLGTGELFF
TRBV3-1/TRBV3-2 CASSPRLAGGTETQYF
TRBV2 CASSLREDVPEAFF
TRBV5-6 CACRLAVGGDEQFF
TRBV5-1 CASSLEAAGEQFF
TRBV29-1 CSVEDRETQYF
TRBV10-3 CAISDWAGNTEAFF
TRBV28 CASSLSPGQKGNQPQHF
TRBV5-1 CASSLPAEGGYTF
TRBV11-2 CASSQSLLNTEAFF
TRBV12-3/TRBV12-4 CASRNRGQAFF
TRBV13 CASTLTRSGSAFF
TRBV6-4 CASSVSPPGYGSPLHF
TRBV19 CASSATYNEKLFF
TRBV4-1 CASSHTGGEETQYF
TRBV7-7 CASSPGGKGEETQYF
TRBV4-1 CASSQVMTSGGGEQYF
TRBV28 CASSLRGSSYNSPLHF
TRBV9 CASSSGGGRPYNEQFF
TRBV5-1 CASSLNRGQETQYF
TRBV3-1/TRBV3-2 CASSQEDREPQHF
TRBV27 CASSLQGAGTDTQYF